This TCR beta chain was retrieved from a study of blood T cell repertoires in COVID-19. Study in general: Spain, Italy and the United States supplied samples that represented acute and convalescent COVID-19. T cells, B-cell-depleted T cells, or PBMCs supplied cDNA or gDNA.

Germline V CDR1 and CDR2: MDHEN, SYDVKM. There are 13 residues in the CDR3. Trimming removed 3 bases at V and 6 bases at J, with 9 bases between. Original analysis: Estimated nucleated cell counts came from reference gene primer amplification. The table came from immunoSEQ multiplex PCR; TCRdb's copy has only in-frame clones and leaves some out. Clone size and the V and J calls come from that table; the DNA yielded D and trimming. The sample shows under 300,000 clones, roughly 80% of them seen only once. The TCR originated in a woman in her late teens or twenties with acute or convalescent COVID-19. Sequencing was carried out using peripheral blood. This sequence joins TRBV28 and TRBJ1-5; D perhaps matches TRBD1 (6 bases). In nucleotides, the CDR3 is TGTGCCAGCAGTTTGGGGGCGGGTCAGCCCCAGCATTTT. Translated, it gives CASSLGAGQPQHF.